The clone carrying this T cell receptor beta chain was seen only a few times. The CDR3 totals 15 residues. V was pared by 5 bases and J by 3 bases, with 5 bases of the junction left unmatched. The germline V gene encodes CDR1 SNHLY and CDR2 FYNNEI. The use of a sample-barcoded 5' primer and a J-beta primer mix characterized a second PCR of about 7 to 12 cycles. TCRdb analysed the 5' RACE reads with MiXCR anew, one entry per CDR3 protein. This sample yields 1.5 million to 2 million distinct CDR3 sequences, of which more than 35% are seen a single time; under 25% belongs to the top ten. The sample originates from a study of blood T cells in healthy people across ages.

The sequence was collected from a human donor in good health. The rearrangement links TRBV2 to TRBJ2-1, with 9 positions matching TRBD2. Sequenced input: blood. CDR3 sequence reads: CASSSGLAYYNEQFF. For the CDR3, the DNA is TGTGCCAGCAGTTCAGGACTAGCGTACTACAATGAGCAGTTCTTC. The whole variable domain, filled in from reference TRBV2 and TRBJ2-1, reads EPEVTQTPSHQVTQMGQEVILRCVPISNHLYFYWYRQILGQKVEFLVSFYNNEISEKSEIFDDQFSVERPDGSNFTLKIRSTKLEDSAMYFCASSSGLAYYNEQFFGPGTRLTVL.